Each of the 21 T cell receptor beta chains below was sequenced from the same sample in a study of cytomegalovirus exposure and HLA in healthy donors. 60 Vbeta and 13 Jbeta primers were used in PCR. TCRdb's table, derived via immunoSEQ multiplex PCR, lists solely in-frame clones and lacks some. The sample consists of about 160,000 clones, roughly 88% of them appearing once. Specimen: PBMCs. The receptors here all came from a boy between 2 and 10 years old in good health and CMV-seronegative.

This clone was observed a single time. The chain is built from TRBV7-9 and TRBJ2-5, with 8 bases matching TRBD1. The ends lost 4 bases at V and 5 bases at J; junction bases unmatched: 6. The CDR3 loop spans 14 amino acids. Per the germline V gene, CDR1 is SEHNR and CDR2 is FQNEAQ (reference sequence). In DNA, the CDR3 is TGTGCCAGCAGCTCGACAGGGGAGAGGGAGACCCAGTACTTC. Translating gives CASSSTGERETQYF.

This clone showed up just a few times. The chain links TRBV5-1 to TRBJ1-1; D possibly corresponds to TRBD1 (5 bases). This CDR3 is built from 14 residues. Germline loops: CDR1 SGHRS, CDR2 YFSETQ. V was shortened by 3 bases and J by 1 base, with 10 bases between the two germline ends. CDR3 bases: TGCGCCAGCAGCTCGACAGTTCCGAACACTGAAGCTTTCTTT. Its protein is CASSSTVPNTEAFF.

The CDR3 DNA reads TGTGCCTGGAGTGATAGCGGGATGTTATATGAGCAGTTCTTC. Its protein product is CAWSDSGMLYEQFF. This sequence joins TRBV30 and TRBJ2-1; 8 nucleotides agree with TRBD2. Germline V lookup: CDR1 GTSNPN, CDR2 SVGIG (reference sequence). V shed 1 base, J shed 8 bases, and the junction held 7 bases outside the gene matches. CDR3 size: 14 residues.

Only a few counts were recorded for this clone. V gene TRBV27 combines with J gene TRBJ1-1; tentative D call: TRBD1 (6 bases). The V gene's germline CDR1 is MNHEY and CDR2 SMNVEV (reference sequence). The CDR3 runs 17 residues. V lost 6 bases to trimming and J lost 5 bases, with 25 bases between them. The CDR3: CASRLRNGGLGGTEAFF. CDR3 DNA: TGTGCCAGCAGGCTACGTAATGGGGGCTTAGGTGGGACTGAAGCTTTCTTT.

The V gene is TRBV9, the J gene TRBJ2-1, with TRBD2 matching over 8 bases. Trimming cost V 0 bases and J 8 bases; bases outside gene matches: 10. This CDR3 is 16 amino acids long. CDR1 SGDLS and CDR2 YYNGEE come from the germline V gene. CDR3 residues: CASSVGRLGGADEQFF. CDR3 nucleotide sequence: TGTGCCAGCAGCGTAGGGCGCCTCGGGGGGGCGGATGAGCAGTTCTTC.

This chain links TRBV30 with TRBJ1-2, with a weak D call TRBD1 (6 bases). CDR1 and CDR2 (germline): GTSNPN, SVGIG (reference sequence). There are 13 residues in the CDR3. The V and J ends lost 4 bases and 8 bases respectively, with 17 bases between them. CDR3 loop: CAWTLPPGGGYTF. The CDR3 DNA sequence: TGTGCCTGGACCCTACCCCCGGGGGGCGGCTACACCTTC.

The V gene is TRBV11-2, the J gene TRBJ2-3; D ambiguous. The ends were cut back, 1 base at V and 5 bases at J, with 7 bases in the middle. CDR1 is SGHAT and CDR2 is FQNNGV in the germline V gene. The CDR3 has 13 residues. Here the CDR3 reads CASSLGSGDTQYF. The DNA of the CDR3 is TGTGCCAGCAGCTTAGGCAGTGGAGATACGCAGTATTTT.

The CDR3 region is CASSLIEVAGGQETQYF. In DNA form, the CDR3 reads TGCGCCAGCAGCTTGATAGAGGTAGCGGGGGGACAAGAGACCCAGTACTTC. The chain recombines TRBV5-1 with TRBJ2-5, with TRBD2 matching 10 bases. The CDR3 has 17 residues. With V trimmed by 1 base and J by 2 bases, 8 bases remained unmatched. Germline V gene data show CDR1 as SGHRS and CDR2 as YFSETQ.

The J gene is TRBJ1-2, the V gene TRBV29-1, with a possible D match to TRBD1 (6 bases). Germline V gene data show CDR1 as SQVTM and CDR2 as ANQGSEA. V gave up 3 bases and J gave up 8 bases, with 10 bases separating them. The CDR3 has 11 amino acids. The CDR3 is CSVEGAKGYTF. Here the CDR3 DNA reads TGCAGCGTTGAGGGGGCCAAGGGCTACACCTTC.

The rearrangement links TRBV5-1 to TRBJ2-2; no firm D call. V was cut by 3 bases and J by 1 base, with 4 bases left in between. The CDR3 consists of 13 residues. Germline V gene lookup returns CDR1 SGHRS and CDR2 YFSETQ. The CDR3: CASSSGNTGELFF. Here the CDR3 DNA reads TGCGCCAGCAGCTCCGGGAACACCGGGGAGCTGTTTTTT.

The V call is TRBV7-9, the J call TRBJ2-1; TRBD2 matches 7 bases. Per germline, CDR1 SEHNR and CDR2 FQNEAQ (reference sequence). CDR3 length: 15 amino acids. Losses at the gene ends were 1 base for V and 7 bases for J; bases not matched to a gene: 7. CDR3 DNA sequence: TGTGCCAGCAGCTTAGTCGCGGGGGTGGGGAATGAGCAGTTCTTC. It yields the protein CASSLVAGVGNEQFF.

The rearrangement links TRBV11-3 to TRBJ2-1, with 7 bases matching TRBD1. CDR3 length: 16 residues. Germline V lookup: CDR1 SGHNT, CDR2 YENEEA. V shed 4 bases and J 9 bases; nucleotides not matched to a gene: 15. The CDR3, as DNA: TGTGCCAGCAGCTCAGGGAGCGACAGGGTAAGGGGTGAGCAGTTCTTC. Translating it yields CASSSGSDRVRGEQFF.

This clone was counted between two and nine times. The V and J genes are TRBV9 and TRBJ2-1; 10 bases match TRBD2. CDR3 length: 17 residues. The trim removed 0 bases at V and 6 bases at J, leaving 9 bases unmatched. Germline CDR1 and CDR2: SGDLS and YYNGEE. The CDR3 reads CASSVALAGARPNEQFF. The CDR3 coding sequence is TGTGCCAGCAGCGTAGCCCTAGCGGGAGCAAGACCCAATGAGCAGTTCTTC.

The rearrangement uses TRBV27 and TRBJ2-5, with TRBD2 identical over 13 bases. The V segment lost 4 bases and the J segment 5 bases; nucleotides outside the gene matches: 4. Per germline, CDR1 MNHEY and CDR2 SMNVEV (reference sequence). The CDR3 is 15 amino acids. The CDR3, as DNA: TGTGCCAGCAGTTCACGGACTAGCGGGGGTGAGACCCAGTACTTC. Its protein is CASSSRTSGGETQYF.

This clone was seen a few times. The V and J genes are TRBV7-9 and TRBJ1-1, with 8 positions matching TRBD1. With V trimmed by 4 bases and J by 4 bases, 5 bases remained unmatched. The CDR3 is 14 residues long. Germline CDR1 and CDR2: SEHNR and FQNEAQ (reference sequence). The CDR3 region is CASSSSGQGTEAFF. CDR3 DNA sequence: TGTGCCAGCAGCTCGTCCGGACAGGGCACTGAAGCTTTCTTT.

This clone showed up just a few times. The rearrangement links TRBV30 to TRBJ1-5; possibly TRBD1 for D (6 bases). The ends were cut back, 3 bases at V and 2 bases at J, with 8 bases in the middle. This CDR3 comprises 13 residues. CDR1 is GTSNPN and CDR2 is SVGIG in the germline V gene (reference sequence). In nucleotides, the CDR3 is TGTGCCTGGAGCCACAGGGGCAATCAGCCCCAGCATTTT. It specifies CAWSHRGNQPQHF.

The rearrangement uses TRBV13 and TRBJ1-1; 7 bases align to TRBD1. The germline gives CDR1 PRHDT, CDR2 FYEKMQ (reference sequence). Unmatched junction bases numbered 3, after V lost 5 bases and J lost 3 bases. This CDR3 region has 13 residues. CDR3 in amino acids: CASSTGTDTEAFF. The CDR3 DNA is TGTGCCAGCAGCACCGGGACAGACACTGAAGCTTTCTTT.

The chain carries TRBV9 and TRBJ2-3; D possibly corresponds to TRBD1 (6 bases). V lost 4 bases, J lost 11 bases, and 17 bases lay in between. The CDR3 is 13 amino acids. Germline V CDR1 and CDR2: SGDLS, YYNGEE. CDR3 in DNA: TGTGCCAGCAGCTCCAGGGGCCGACGGGTGCAGTATTTT. This translates into CASSSRGRRVQYF.

The genes are TRBV21-1 and TRBJ2-1; the table assigns TRBD2, which was not confirmed against the DNA. TRBV21-1 is termed a pseudogene. The CDR3 has 16 amino acids. The chain's CDR3 is CASSRPSGRDNNEQFF. The DNA of the CDR3 is TGTGCCAGCAGCCGACCAAGCGGGAGAGATAACAATGAGCAGTTCTTC.

The rearrangement uses TRBV30 and TRBJ1-3; a weak D match, TRBD1 (6 bases). This CDR3 contains 16 residues. Germline V CDR1 and CDR2: GTSNPN, SVGIG (reference sequence). Trimming left V 0 bases short and J 0 bases short, with 12 bases between. CDR3 residues: CAWSVPDRFSGNTIYF. As DNA, the CDR3 is TGTGCCTGGAGTGTACCGGACAGATTCTCTGGAAACACCATATATTTT.

The chain employs TRBV19 and TRBJ2-5, with TRBD2 matching 12 bases. After removal of 3 bases from V and 11 bases from J, the junction contained 7 bases not matched to a gene. CDR1 and CDR2 from the germline V gene are LNHDA and SQIVND (reference sequence). The CDR3 is made up of 14 amino acids. CDR3 protein: CASSMTSGRTKQYF. CDR3 DNA sequence: TGTGCCAGTAGTATGACTAGCGGGAGAACTAAGCAGTACTTC.